This T cell receptor beta chain stems from a study of regulatory T cells in long-lasting Graves disease. About the research overall: Patients newly diagnosed with Graves' had been on antithyroid drugs for under 3 months. Study-level results: Limited sample numbers may have lowered accuracy.

The V gene's germline CDR1 is MNHNS and CDR2 SASEGT. V was clipped by 6 bases and J by 6 bases, with 15 bases between them. CDR3 length: 13 amino acids. Regarding time point: newly diagnosed GD, antithyroid drugs for less than 3 months. The authors made the TCR library using RNA they extracted from PBMCs. Library construction for TCR beta used iRepertoire HTBI primers and Arm-PCR of CDR3 regions. TCRdb re-derived calls from the multiplex PCR reads in MiXCR, one entry per CDR3 protein. The table has over 300,000 distinct CDR3 sequences, roughly 15% seen once. This clonotype was seen repeatedly, ten times or more. Its antigen is still unknown.

The rearrangement joins TRBV6-1 to TRBJ2-7, with a possible D match to TRBD2 (5 bases). This receptor was identified in a female donor with Graves disease. The sample in question was peripheral blood mononuclear cells (PBMCs), obtained at new diagnosis, from a patient treated with antithyroid drugs. In nucleotides, the CDR3 is TGTGCCAGCAGGCCCCTCGCGGGTGTCGAGCAGTACTTC. Protein product: CASRPLAGVEQYF.